What follows are 17 T cell receptor beta chains derived from one specimen sequenced in a study of blood T cell repertoires in COVID-19. Libraries were prepared by immunoSEQ multiplex PCR; TCRdb keeps only in-frame clonotypes and omits some of them. The table shows 200,000 to 250,000 clones, with 85% to 90% occurring only once. The sample consisted of peripheral blood. The source of these receptors is a man younger than 45 with COVID-19, enrolled during active disease.

The gene calls are TRBV28 and TRBJ1-2; TRBD1 might be the D (6 bases). The V gene's germline CDR1 is MDHEN and CDR2 SYDVKM. Trimming took 3 bases from V and 8 from J, leaving 10 bases between them. The CDR3 runs to 12 residues. DNA for the CDR3: TGTGCCAGCAGTTTTTTTGGGGGCGGCTACACCTTC. It specifies CASSFFGGGYTF.

V usage is TRBV19 and J usage is TRBJ2-7; 7 positions match TRBD1. Germline V gene lookup returns CDR1 LNHDA and CDR2 SQIVND (reference sequence). Trimming removed 7 bases from V and 7 bases from J; junction bases left unmatched: 10. The CDR3 loop spans 13 amino acids. The CDR3 nucleotides are TGTGCCAGTACGGGACAGTACCAAGGGGAGCAGTACTTC. It specifies CASTGQYQGEQYF.

The chain is built from TRBV3-1 (or the pseudogene TRBV3-2) and TRBJ1-2; D remains unclear. V lost 1 base, J lost 0 bases, and 9 bases lay in between. The CDR3 extends over 15 amino acids. Germline V gives CDR1 LGHDT, CDR2 YNNKEL (reference sequence). The CDR3 spells CASSQAAGSNYGYTF. CDR3 coding DNA: TGTGCCAGCAGCCAAGCGGCAGGCTCTAACTATGGCTACACCTTC.

The chain couples TRBV29-1 to TRBJ2-7; 10 bases align to TRBD2. This CDR3 is built from 16 residues. Trimming at V came to 4 bases and at J to 6 bases, leaving 15 bases not matched to a gene. The germline V gene has CDR1 SQVTM and CDR2 ANQGSEA. CDR3 sequence: CSVARTSGIPQVEQYF. The CDR3 DNA is TGCAGCGTTGCCAGAACTAGCGGGATCCCCCAAGTCGAGCAGTACTTC.

The CDR3 is CSVEDRASTDTQYF. DNA of the CDR3: TGCAGCGTTGAAGATAGAGCCAGCACAGATACGCAGTATTTT. This chain connects TRBV29-1 to TRBJ2-3; no definite D call. Trimming took 0 bases from V and 0 from J, leaving 7 bases between them. The germline V gene encodes CDR1 SQVTM and CDR2 ANQGSEA. This CDR3 contains 14 residues.

This sequence joins TRBV7-3 and TRBJ1-2, with 9 bases fitting TRBD1. This CDR3 contains 17 residues. J lost 8 bases, V lost 2 bases, and 15 bases had no gene match. Germline-derived CDR1 and CDR2 are SGHTA and FQGTGA. CDR3 coding DNA: TGTGCCAGCAGCTTATCCAGCGCCGACGGACAGGGGATCGGCTACACCTTC. Its protein is CASSLSSADGQGIGYTF.

V usage is TRBV19 and J usage is TRBJ2-1; 7 bases match TRBD2. With 8 bases clipped from V and 0 bases from J, the junction kept 10 bases outside the gene matches. From germline, CDR1 is LNHDA and CDR2 SQIVND (reference sequence). The CDR3 loop spans 16 amino acids. CDR3 in DNA: TGTGCCAGTCGGAGGCCTAGCGGAGGCTCCTACAATGAGCAGTTCTTC. Its protein is CASRRPSGGSYNEQFF.

The chain recombines TRBV4-2 with TRBJ1-2, with TRBD1 as a possible D gene (5 bases). Trimming removed 3 bases from V and 1 base from J, with 18 bases in between. The CDR3 consists of 17 residues. Germline V gene data show CDR1 as LGHNA and CDR2 as YNFKEQ. The CDR3 is CASSHPTSTVFNYGYTF. The CDR3, as DNA: TGTGCCAGCAGCCATCCAACCTCGACAGTATTTAACTATGGCTACACCTTC.

The chain couples TRBV10-3 to TRBJ1-2, with D possibly matching TRBD1 (6 bases). The length of the CDR3 is 16 residues. V lost 6 bases to trimming and J lost 5 bases, with 22 bases between them. CDR1 and CDR2 from the germline V gene are ENHRY and SYGVKD. The CDR3 bases are TGTGCCATCAGGGACGCCCCGGATAGAGGGGGATATGGCTACACCTTC. Translated, it gives CAIRDAPDRGGYGYTF.

This chain joins TRBV6-2 or TRBV6-3 and TRBJ2-1, with 9 bases lining up with TRBD2. V trimming: 0 bases; J trimming: 12 bases; junction bases outside the gene matches: 15. The CDR3 is 17 residues long. Looked up from germline, CDR1 is MNHEY and CDR2 is SVGEGT. The CDR3 is CASSYSRRLADQHLQFF. The CDR3 DNA reads as TGTGCCAGCAGTTACTCTCGTCGACTAGCGGACCAGCACTTGCAGTTCTTC.

CDR3 loop: CSASTLAGRNEQFF. CDR3 DNA: TGCAGTGCGAGTACACTAGCGGGACGCAATGAGCAGTTCTTC. The rearrangement uses TRBV20-1 and TRBJ2-1; 10 nucleotides match TRBD2. V dropped 6 bases and J dropped 6; count of bases not matched to a gene: 8. The length of the CDR3 is 14 residues. Germline V gene sequence: CDR1 DFQATT, CDR2 SNEGSKA (reference sequence).

The chain has TRBV13 and TRBJ2-6; D is possibly TRBD1 (6 bases). The CDR3 covers 14 residues. V was cut by 5 bases and J by 1 base, with 6 bases left in between. Germline V gives CDR1 PRHDT, CDR2 FYEKMQ (reference sequence). The CDR3 protein is CASSQGSGANVLTF. DNA of the CDR3: TGTGCCAGCAGCCAGGGGTCTGGGGCCAACGTCCTGACTTTC.

This sequence joins TRBV7-9 and TRBJ2-7; D ambiguous. Germline V lookup: CDR1 SEHNR, CDR2 FQNEAQ (reference sequence). This CDR3 has 12 residues. V lost 1 base, J lost 6 bases, and 7 bases lay in between. CDR3 nucleotide sequence: TGTGCCAGCAGCTTAGATACTATCGAGCAGTACTTC. Translation: CASSLDTIEQYF. Full variable domain (remainder filled in from reference TRBV7-9 and TRBJ2-7): DTGVSQNPRHKITKRGQNVTFRCDPISEHNRLYWYRQTLGQGPEFLTYFQNEAQLEKSRLLSDRFSAERPKGSFSTLEIQRTEQGDSAMYLCASSLDTIEQYFGPGTRLTVT.

This chain connects TRBV28 to TRBJ2-7, with TRBD1 matching 9 bases. With 10 bases clipped from V and 2 bases from J, the junction kept 9 bases outside the gene matches. The CDR3 loop spans 14 amino acids. Germline CDR1 reads MDHEN; CDR2 reads SYDVKM. The CDR3 loop is CATQPGQGPYEQYF. The CDR3 DNA is TGTGCCACCCAGCCGGGACAGGGACCCTACGAGCAGTACTTC.

V is TRBV11-2 and J is TRBJ2-5, with 9 bases lining up with TRBD1. Germline CDR1 reads SGHAT; CDR2 reads FQNNGV. The CDR3 loop spans 16 amino acids. V gave up 1 base and J gave up 2 bases; unmatched junction bases: 5. The CDR3 DNA follows: TGTGCCAGCAGCTTAGGAGACAGGGGGACTCAAGAGACCCAGTACTTC. It is translated as CASSLGDRGTQETQYF.

The chain has TRBV7-3 and TRBJ2-2; no firm D call. This CDR3 spans 12 amino acids. The germline CDR1 and CDR2 sequences are SGHTA and FQGTGA. V lost 3 bases to trimming and J lost 7 bases, with 6 bases between them. The CDR3 region has the DNA TGTGCCAGCAGCTTTTCGGGCGGGGAGCTGTTTTTT. The encoded protein is CASSFSGGELFF.

The chain links TRBV7-2 to TRBJ2-6; tentatively, D is TRBD2 (5 bases). The CDR3 runs 15 residues. Trimming cost V 4 bases and J 0 bases, with 7 bases left between them. Germline V gives CDR1 SGHTA, CDR2 FQGNSA. The CDR3 here is CASSSGNSGANVLTF. CDR3 in DNA: TGTGCCAGCAGCTCGGGAAACTCTGGGGCCAACGTCCTGACTTTC.